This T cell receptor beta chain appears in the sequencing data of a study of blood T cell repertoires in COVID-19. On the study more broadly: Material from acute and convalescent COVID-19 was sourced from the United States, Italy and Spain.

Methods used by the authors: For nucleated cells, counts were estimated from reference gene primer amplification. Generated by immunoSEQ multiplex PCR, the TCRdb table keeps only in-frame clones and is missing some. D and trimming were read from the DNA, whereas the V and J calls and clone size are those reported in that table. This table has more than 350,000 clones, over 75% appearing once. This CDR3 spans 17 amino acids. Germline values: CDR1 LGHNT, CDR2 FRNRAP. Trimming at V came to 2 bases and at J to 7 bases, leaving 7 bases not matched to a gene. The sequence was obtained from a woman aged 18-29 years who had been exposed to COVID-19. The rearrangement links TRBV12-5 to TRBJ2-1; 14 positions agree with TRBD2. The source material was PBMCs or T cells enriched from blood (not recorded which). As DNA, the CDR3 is TGTGCTAGTGGTTTGATGGGGACTAGCGGGAGTGGGAATGAGCAGTTCTTC. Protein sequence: CASGLMGTSGSGNEQFF.